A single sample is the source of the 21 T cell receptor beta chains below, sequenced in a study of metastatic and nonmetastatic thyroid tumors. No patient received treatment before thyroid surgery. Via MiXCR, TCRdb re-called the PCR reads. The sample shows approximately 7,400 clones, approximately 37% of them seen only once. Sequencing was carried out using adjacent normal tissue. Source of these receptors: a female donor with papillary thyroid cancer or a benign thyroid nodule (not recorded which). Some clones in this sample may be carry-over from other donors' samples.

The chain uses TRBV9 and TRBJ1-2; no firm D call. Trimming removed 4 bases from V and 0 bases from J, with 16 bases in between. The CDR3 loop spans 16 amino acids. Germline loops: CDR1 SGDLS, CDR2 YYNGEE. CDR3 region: CASSPLVHSSNYGYTF. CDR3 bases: TGTGCCAGCAGCCCACTGGTACACTCTTCTAACTATGGCTACACCTTC.

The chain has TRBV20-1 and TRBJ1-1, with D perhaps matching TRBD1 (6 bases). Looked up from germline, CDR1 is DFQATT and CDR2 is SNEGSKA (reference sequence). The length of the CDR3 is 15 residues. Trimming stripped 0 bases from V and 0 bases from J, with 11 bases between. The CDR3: CSARDGTSLNTEAFF. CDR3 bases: TGCAGTGCTAGAGACGGGACAAGCCTGAACACTGAAGCTTTCTTT.

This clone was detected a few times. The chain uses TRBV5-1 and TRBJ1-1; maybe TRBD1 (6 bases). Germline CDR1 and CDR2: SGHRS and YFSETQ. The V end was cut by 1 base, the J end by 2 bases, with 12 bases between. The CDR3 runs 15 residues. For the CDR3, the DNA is TGCGCCAGCAGCTTGAGGGGGAGGACTAACACTGAAGCTTTCTTT. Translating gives CASSLRGRTNTEAFF.

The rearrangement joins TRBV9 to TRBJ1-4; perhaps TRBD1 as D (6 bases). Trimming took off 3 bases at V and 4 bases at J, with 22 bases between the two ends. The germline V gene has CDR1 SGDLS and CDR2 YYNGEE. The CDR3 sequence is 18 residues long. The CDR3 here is CASSASPLMDSNNEKLFF. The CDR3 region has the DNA TGTGCCAGCAGCGCTTCGCCCCTCATGGACAGCAATAATGAAAAACTGTTTTTT.

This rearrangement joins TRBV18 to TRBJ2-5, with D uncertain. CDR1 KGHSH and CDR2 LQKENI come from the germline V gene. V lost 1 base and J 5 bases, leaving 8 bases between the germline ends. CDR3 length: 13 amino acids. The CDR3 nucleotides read TGTGCCAGCTCACCACTAGTATCGGAGACCCAGTACTTC. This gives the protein CASSPLVSETQYF.

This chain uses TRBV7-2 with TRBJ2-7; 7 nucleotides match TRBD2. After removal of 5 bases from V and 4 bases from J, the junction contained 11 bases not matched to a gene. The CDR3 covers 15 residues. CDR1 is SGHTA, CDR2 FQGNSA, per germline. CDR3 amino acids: CASSIRGAGVYEQYF. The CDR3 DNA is TGTGCCAGCAGCATTCGAGGGGCGGGGGTTTACGAGCAGTACTTC.

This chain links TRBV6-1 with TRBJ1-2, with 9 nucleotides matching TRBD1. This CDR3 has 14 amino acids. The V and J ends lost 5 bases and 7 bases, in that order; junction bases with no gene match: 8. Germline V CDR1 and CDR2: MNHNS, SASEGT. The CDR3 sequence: CASSSDRGSGGYTF. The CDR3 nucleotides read TGTGCCAGCAGTTCCGACAGGGGGTCTGGTGGCTACACCTTC.

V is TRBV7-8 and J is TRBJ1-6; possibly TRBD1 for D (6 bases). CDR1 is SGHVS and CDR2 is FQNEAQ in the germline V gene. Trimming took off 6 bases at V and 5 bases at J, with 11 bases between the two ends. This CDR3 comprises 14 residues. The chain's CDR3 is CASRADRNNSPLHF. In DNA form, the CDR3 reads TGTGCCAGCAGAGCGGACAGAAATAATTCACCCCTCCACTTT.

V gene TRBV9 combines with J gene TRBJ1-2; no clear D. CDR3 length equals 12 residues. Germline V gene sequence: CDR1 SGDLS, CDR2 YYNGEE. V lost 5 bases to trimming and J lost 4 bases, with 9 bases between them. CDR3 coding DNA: TGTGCCAGCAGTTTGTCCGGCTATGGCTACACCTTC. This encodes CASSLSGYGYTF.

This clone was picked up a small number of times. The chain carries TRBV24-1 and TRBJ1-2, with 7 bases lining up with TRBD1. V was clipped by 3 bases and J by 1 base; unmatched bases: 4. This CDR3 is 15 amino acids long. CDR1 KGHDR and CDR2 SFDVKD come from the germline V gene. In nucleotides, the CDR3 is TGTGCCACCAGTGATAAACAGGGGATTAACTATGGCTACACCTTC. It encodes CATSDKQGINYGYTF.

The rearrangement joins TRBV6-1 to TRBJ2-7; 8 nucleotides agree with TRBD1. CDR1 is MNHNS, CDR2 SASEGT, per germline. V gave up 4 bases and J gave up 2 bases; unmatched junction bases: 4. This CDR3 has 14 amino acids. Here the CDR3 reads CASSVLQGAYEQYF. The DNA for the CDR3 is TGTGCCAGCAGTGTACTACAGGGGGCCTACGAGCAGTACTTC.

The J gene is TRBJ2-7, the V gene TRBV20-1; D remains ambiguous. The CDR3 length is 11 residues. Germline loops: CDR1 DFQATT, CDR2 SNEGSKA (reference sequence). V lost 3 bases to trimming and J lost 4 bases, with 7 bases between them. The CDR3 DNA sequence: TGCAGTGCTAGCGGTCCGTACGAGCAGTACTTC. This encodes CSASGPYEQYF.

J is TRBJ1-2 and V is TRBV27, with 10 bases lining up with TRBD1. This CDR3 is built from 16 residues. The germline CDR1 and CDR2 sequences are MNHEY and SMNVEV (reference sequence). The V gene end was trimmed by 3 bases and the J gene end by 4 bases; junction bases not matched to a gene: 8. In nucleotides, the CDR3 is TGTGCCAGCAGTTTTGGGGGGGACAGGGGTACCTATGGCTACACCTTC. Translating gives CASSFGGDRGTYGYTF.

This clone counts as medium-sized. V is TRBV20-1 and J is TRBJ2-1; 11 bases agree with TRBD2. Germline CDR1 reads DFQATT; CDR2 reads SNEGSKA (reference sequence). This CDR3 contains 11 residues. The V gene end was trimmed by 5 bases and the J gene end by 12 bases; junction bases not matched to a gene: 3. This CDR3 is CSAPSGRMQFF. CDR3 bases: TGCAGTGCTCCTAGCGGGAGGATGCAGTTCTTC.

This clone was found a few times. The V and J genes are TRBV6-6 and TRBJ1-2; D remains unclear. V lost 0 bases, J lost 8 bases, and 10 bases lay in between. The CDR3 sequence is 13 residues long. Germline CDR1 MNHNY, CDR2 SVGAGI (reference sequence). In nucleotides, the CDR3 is TGTGCCAGCAGTTACTCGTACCAGTACGGCTACACCTTC. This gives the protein CASSYSYQYGYTF.

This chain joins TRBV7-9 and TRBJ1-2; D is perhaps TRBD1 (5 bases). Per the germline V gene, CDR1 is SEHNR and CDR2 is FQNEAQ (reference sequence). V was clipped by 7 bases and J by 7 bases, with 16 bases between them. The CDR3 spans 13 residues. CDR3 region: CASIPRGGFGYTF. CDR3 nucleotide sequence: TGTGCCAGCATTCCTCGCGGGGGATTTGGCTACACCTTC.

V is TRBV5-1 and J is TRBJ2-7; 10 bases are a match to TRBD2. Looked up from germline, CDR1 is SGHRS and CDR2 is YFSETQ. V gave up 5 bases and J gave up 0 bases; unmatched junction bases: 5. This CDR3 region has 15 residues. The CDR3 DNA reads TGCGCCAGCAGTAATAGCGGGGGGAGCTCCTACGAGCAGTACTTC. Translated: CASSNSGGSSYEQYF.

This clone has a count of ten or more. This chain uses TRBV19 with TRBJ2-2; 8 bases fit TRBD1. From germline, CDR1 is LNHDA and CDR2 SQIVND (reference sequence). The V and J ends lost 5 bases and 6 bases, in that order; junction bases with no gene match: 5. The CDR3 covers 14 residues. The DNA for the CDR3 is TGTGCCAGTAGTGGATTGACAGGGGCCGGGGAGCTGTTTTTT. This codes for CASSGLTGAGELFF.

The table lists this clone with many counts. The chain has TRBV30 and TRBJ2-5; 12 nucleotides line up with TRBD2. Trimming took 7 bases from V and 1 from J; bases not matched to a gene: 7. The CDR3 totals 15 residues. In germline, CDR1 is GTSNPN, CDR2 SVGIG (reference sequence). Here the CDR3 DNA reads TGTGCCTTCGCTAGCGGGAGGGCAGGCCAAGAGACCCAGTACTTC. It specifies CAFASGRAGQETQYF.

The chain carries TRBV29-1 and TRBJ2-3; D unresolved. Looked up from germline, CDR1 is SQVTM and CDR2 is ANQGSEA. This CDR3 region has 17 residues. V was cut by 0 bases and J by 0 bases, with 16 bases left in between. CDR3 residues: CSVEDPENWGSTDTQYF. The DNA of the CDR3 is TGCAGCGTTGAAGACCCCGAAAACTGGGGTAGCACAGATACGCAGTATTTT.

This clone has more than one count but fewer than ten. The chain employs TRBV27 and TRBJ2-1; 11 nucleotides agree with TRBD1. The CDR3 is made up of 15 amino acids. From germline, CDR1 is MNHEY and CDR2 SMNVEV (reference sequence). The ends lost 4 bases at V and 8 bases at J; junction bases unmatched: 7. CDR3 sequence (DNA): TGTGCCAGCAGTTACTCCGGGACAGGGGGGTATGAGCAGTTCTTC. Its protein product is CASSYSGTGGYEQFF.